Listed here are 9 T cell receptor beta chains from one sample, sequenced in a study of Ad26.COV2.S vaccination and SARS-CoV-2 variants. Treatment in this sample: about 20 received Ad26.COV2.S at low or high dose, single or two shots; roughly five received placebo; per-sample allocation not given. Sample collection was performed on day 63 after the first vaccine or placebo injection. Sequenced by immunoSEQ multiplex PCR; TCRdb stores in-frame clones only, minus some. This sample has about 440,000 clones, with around 90% found just once. This sample comprised peripheral blood, obtained in a trial of Ad26.COV2.S vaccine versus placebo. The receptor set was obtained from a person between 18 and 65 years old who received the Ad26.COV2.S COVID-19 vaccine or a placebo.

The chain joins TRBV5-1 to TRBJ2-6; D uncertain. The V gene lost 2 bases and the J gene lost 4 bases, with 4 bases spanning the gap. This CDR3 spans 13 amino acids. Germline CDR1 reads SGHRS; CDR2 reads YFSETQ. Here the CDR3 DNA reads TGCGCCAGCAGCTTAGCCGGGGCCAACGTCCTGACTTTC. Its protein is CASSLAGANVLTF.

J is TRBJ2-7 and V is TRBV28; 7 bases agree with TRBD2. Germline CDR1 and CDR2: MDHEN and SYDVKM. V lost 10 bases and J lost 0; bases outside the gene matches: 12. The CDR3 consists of 15 residues. As DNA, the CDR3 is TGTGCCACCCAGCGGGGCACTACCTTCTCCTACGAGCAGTACTTC. This sequence encodes CATQRGTTFSYEQYF.

The V call is TRBV7-2, the J call TRBJ2-5; TRBD2 agrees at 15 bases. The CDR3 loop spans 17 amino acids. The V gene end was trimmed by 3 bases and the J gene end by 1 base; junction bases not matched to a gene: 3. CDR1 is SGHTA, CDR2 FQGNSA, per germline. The CDR3: CASSLEGLAGGQETQYF. CDR3 sequence (DNA): TGTGCCAGCAGCTTGGAGGGACTAGCGGGAGGCCAAGAGACCCAGTACTTC.

The chain joins TRBV12-3 or TRBV12-4 to TRBJ1-1; no reliable D call. Trimming cost V 3 bases and J 3 bases, with 8 bases left between them. The CDR3 has 13 amino acids. The CDR3, as DNA: TGTGCCAGCAGTTTGGCAGCGGACACTGAAGCTTTCTTT. Its protein is CASSLAADTEAFF.

The V and J genes are TRBV2 and TRBJ2-4; either TRBD1 or TRBD2 may supply D (5 bases each). This CDR3 has 13 amino acids. Germline V gene lookup returns CDR1 SNHLY and CDR2 FYNNEI. Deletions cut 7 bases from V and 5 bases from J, with 12 bases between. The CDR3 nucleotides read TGTGCCAGCACGGGGCGGGCTCAAAACATTCAGTACTTC. It is translated as CASTGRAQNIQYF.

This sequence joins TRBV7-9 and TRBJ1-5; TRBD1 matches at 8 bases. From germline, CDR1 is SEHNR and CDR2 FQNEAQ (reference sequence). CDR3 length equals 13 residues. J lost 6 bases, V lost 3 bases, and 1 base had no gene match. CDR3 region: CASSLGTGQPQHF. The DNA of the CDR3 is TGTGCCAGCAGCTTGGGGACAGGTCAGCCCCAGCATTTT. Full variable domain (remainder filled in from reference TRBV7-9 and TRBJ1-5): DTGVSQNPRHKITKRGQNVTFRCDPISEHNRLYWYRQTLGQGPEFLTYFQNEAQLEKSRLLSDRFSAERPKGSFSTLEIQRTEQGDSAMYLCASSLGTGQPQHFGDGTRLSIL.

This clone was recorded once. The chain links TRBV13 to TRBJ2-1, with 10 bases matching TRBD2. Germline V gene sequence: CDR1 PRHDT, CDR2 FYEKMQ (reference sequence). V shed 1 base, J shed 4 bases, and the junction held 4 bases outside the gene matches. The CDR3 has 16 amino acids. The CDR3 DNA reads TGTGCCAGCAGCTTAGCCTCTAGCGGGAGTTACAATGAGCAGTTCTTC. Its protein product is CASSLASSGSYNEQFF.

The sample holds one count of this clone. The chain couples TRBV2 to TRBJ1-2, with D possibly TRBD1 on 6 matching bases. V was clipped by 6 bases and J by 0 bases, with 11 bases between them. Germline V gene data show CDR1 as SNHLY and CDR2 as FYNNEI. The CDR3 spans 14 residues. The CDR3 DNA reads TGTGCCAGCAGGAATGACAGGTCTAACTATGGCTACACCTTC. It encodes CASRNDRSNYGYTF.

The rearrangement uses TRBV9 and TRBJ2-1; the D gene is possibly TRBD2 (5 bases). Per germline, CDR1 SGDLS and CDR2 YYNGEE. The CDR3 spans 16 residues. Deletions cut 3 bases from V and 0 bases from J, with 13 bases between. The CDR3 DNA sequence: TGTGCCAGCAGCGGCTCGACTACAAGCTCCTACAATGAGCAGTTCTTC. Its translation is CASSGSTTSSYNEQFF.